The 22 T cell receptor beta chains given below trace back to one sample, sequenced in a study of PD-1 blockade in classical Hodgkin lymphoma. Assay: immunoSEQ multiplex PCR; the TCRdb copy retains only in-frame clones and omits some. The table has 13,000 or so clones, 90% to 95% seen once; the top ten hold roughly 20%. Relapse after autologous stem cell transplantation occurred in every patient, and brentuximab vedotin exposure varied. Sequencing was performed on peripheral blood mononuclear cells (PBMCs), taken at baseline. The receptor set was obtained from a human donor with classical Hodgkin lymphoma.

The chain joins TRBV29-1 to TRBJ1-1; D call uncertain. The V and J ends lost 4 bases and 6 bases respectively, with 15 bases between them. CDR3 length: 13 residues. Germline CDR1 SQVTM, CDR2 ANQGSEA. CDR3 residues: CSVAPGPFPEAFF. In DNA, the CDR3 is TGCAGCGTTGCGCCCGGACCCTTCCCTGAAGCTTTCTTT.

This chain links TRBV20-1 with TRBJ2-7, with D hard to call. There are 10 residues in the CDR3. The germline CDR1 and CDR2 sequences are DFQATT and SNEGSKA (reference sequence). Trimming cost V 6 bases and J 3 bases, with 6 bases left between them. CDR3 nucleotides: TGCAGTGCGTGGGACTACGAGCAGTACTTC. As protein: CSAWDYEQYF.

V gene TRBV12-5 combines with J gene TRBJ2-7; no firm D call. Germline V gene sequence: CDR1 LGHNT, CDR2 FRNRAP. Trimming removed 1 base from V and 4 bases from J, with 8 bases in between. CDR3 length equals 13 residues. The CDR3 loop reads CASGLGRAYEQYF. As DNA, the CDR3 is TGTGCTAGTGGTTTGGGCCGGGCGTACGAGCAGTACTTC. The entire variable domain, with the rest obtained from reference TRBV12-5 and TRBJ2-7, is as follows: DARVTQTPRHKVTEMGQEVTMRCQPILGHNTVFWYRQTMMQGLELLAYFRNRAPLDDSGMPKDRFSAEMPDATLATLKIQPSEPRDSAVYFCASGLGRAYEQYFGPGTRLTVT.

The V and J genes are TRBV2 and TRBJ2-2; the D is unclear. Germline assignment: CDR1 SNHLY and CDR2 FYNNEI. The CDR3 spans 15 residues. The V and J ends lost 3 bases and 0 bases respectively, with 8 bases between them. CDR3 residues: CASSENTANTGELFF. The DNA of the CDR3 is TGTGCCAGCAGTGAGAATACCGCGAACACCGGGGAGCTGTTTTTT.

This chain uses TRBV28 with TRBJ2-2; TRBD2 aligns across 7 bases. Per the germline V gene, CDR1 is MDHEN and CDR2 is SYDVKM. V trimming: 5 bases; J trimming: 1 base; junction bases outside the gene matches: 13. This CDR3 region has 18 residues. As DNA, the CDR3 is TGTGCCAGCAGTCCAACCCAGGGCCTAGCGGAGAACACCGGGGAGCTGTTTTTT. Translation gives CASSPTQGLAENTGELFF.

The chain combines TRBV6-1 with TRBJ2-7; a weak D match, TRBD1 (6 bases). The V gene's germline CDR1 is MNHNS and CDR2 SASEGT. V lost 6 bases to trimming and J lost 5 bases, with 14 bases between them. This CDR3 region has 13 residues. This CDR3 reads CASRYTGSHEQYF. DNA for the CDR3: TGTGCCAGCAGGTACACAGGGTCCCACGAGCAGTACTTC.

The chain carries TRBV28 and TRBJ2-4; D gene uncertain. Germline CDR1 MDHEN, CDR2 SYDVKM. Trimming removed 3 bases from V and 0 bases from J, with 18 bases in between. The CDR3 length is 18 residues. In DNA, the CDR3 is TGTGCCAGCAGTTTGCCTATCTTAGAGACCCTAGCCAAAAACATTCAGTACTTC. It translates to CASSLPILETLAKNIQYF.

The chain links TRBV25-1 to TRBJ2-7; 8 positions match TRBD2. This CDR3 is 15 amino acids long. Germline-derived CDR1 and CDR2 are MGHDK and SYGVNS. V shed 6 bases, J shed 1 base, and the junction held 8 bases outside the gene matches. CDR3 region: CASSLLTGGSYEQYF. The CDR3, as DNA: TGTGCCAGCAGCCTTCTGACGGGAGGGTCCTACGAGCAGTACTTC.

V gene TRBV6-1 combines with J gene TRBJ2-1; D perhaps matches TRBD1 (6 bases). Germline CDR1 reads MNHNS; CDR2 reads SASEGT. Trimming took 7 bases from V and 6 from J, leaving 19 bases between them. CDR3 length equals 15 residues. The CDR3 reads CASILTSTGPNEQFF. The DNA of the CDR3 is TGTGCCAGCATTCTCACGTCGACAGGTCCCAATGAGCAGTTCTTC.

This CDR3 is CAARPGAMYEQYF. The CDR3 DNA reads TGTGCCGCCAGGCCAGGGGCGATGTACGAGCAGTACTTC. The V and J genes are TRBV6-1 and TRBJ2-7, with a tentative D call TRBD1 (6 bases). V lost 11 bases and J 4 bases, leaving 18 bases between the germline ends. Germline CDR1 is MNHNS and CDR2 is SASEGT. The CDR3 has 13 residues.

The V and J genes are TRBV15 and TRBJ1-1, with unresolved D. The germline CDR1 and CDR2 sequences are LNHNV and YYDKDF (reference sequence). The CDR3 has 13 amino acids. The germline V and J ends were trimmed by 2 bases and 6 bases, with 10 bases remaining between them. The CDR3 spells CATSRPVVPEAFF. CDR3 sequence (DNA): TGTGCCACCAGCAGACCCGTGGTCCCTGAAGCTTTCTTT.

This clone was seen only a few times. The chain has TRBV6-5 and TRBJ2-1; D is undetermined. This CDR3 comprises 13 residues. V was trimmed by 0 bases and J by 7 bases, leaving 7 bases between them. Germline CDR1 MNHEY, CDR2 SVGAGI. The CDR3 is CASSYSVVNEQFF. CDR3 bases: TGTGCCAGCAGTTACTCAGTAGTGAATGAGCAGTTCTTC.

Details on this clone: An end of the junction differs from the germline gene, which may be a read error. The chain uses TRBV27 and TRBJ2-7, with 7 bases fitting TRBD1. From germline, CDR1 is MNHEY and CDR2 SMNVEV (reference sequence). The CDR3 loop spans 14 amino acids. The DNA of the CDR3 is TGTGCCAGCAGTCCTACCGGGACAGCGTACGGGCAGTACTTC. This encodes CASSPTGTAYGQYF.

The chain uses TRBV12-5 and TRBJ1-3; D is ambiguous. V gave up 2 bases and J gave up 0 bases, with 14 bases separating them. The length of the CDR3 is 17 residues. CDR1 and CDR2 (germline): LGHNT, FRNRAP. This CDR3 is CASGLIISRSSGNTIYF. The CDR3 coding sequence is TGTGCTAGTGGTTTGATTATCTCCAGGAGCTCTGGAAACACCATATATTTT.

The J gene is TRBJ2-7, the V gene TRBV5-1; 8 nucleotides agree with TRBD1. The CDR3 covers 14 residues. Germline trimming cut 6 bases from V and 6 bases from J; bases unmatched to any gene: 11. CDR1 and CDR2 (germline): SGHRS, YFSETQ. The CDR3 spells CASTIGTGLSEQYF. The CDR3 region has the DNA TGCGCCAGCACTATCGGGACAGGTTTGTCCGAGCAGTACTTC. Combining the CDR3 with reference TRBV5-1 and TRBJ2-7 gives the whole variable domain KAGVTQTPRYLIKTRGQQVTLSCSPISGHRSVSWYQQTPGQGLQFLFEYFSETQRNKGNFPGRFSGRQFSNSRSEMNVSTLELGDSALYLCASTIGTGLSEQYFGPGTRLTVT.

The chain links TRBV18 to TRBJ2-2; maybe TRBD2 (5 bases). There are 15 residues in the CDR3. The germline V and J ends were trimmed by 2 bases and 3 bases, with 10 bases remaining between them. Germline V lookup: CDR1 KGHSH, CDR2 LQKENI. CDR3 nucleotide sequence: TGTGCCAGCTCACCAAGTAGCGTAGACACCGGGGAGCTGTTTTTT. Translation gives CASSPSSVDTGELFF.

The rearrangement uses TRBV27 and TRBJ2-1, with 12 bases that match TRBD2. The CDR3 runs to 14 residues. Germline V gene sequence: CDR1 MNHEY, CDR2 SMNVEV (reference sequence). Losses at the gene ends were 7 bases for V and 6 bases for J; bases not matched to a gene: 4. The CDR3 DNA is TGTGCCAGCACCCTAGCGGGAGGGATCAATGAGCAGTTCTTC. Protein sequence: CASTLAGGINEQFF.

This clone has only one observation. At one end, the junction sequence differs from germline, possibly due to a read error. The chain combines TRBV27 with TRBJ1-1, with TRBD1 matching 7 bases. CDR1 MNHEY and CDR2 SMNVEV come from the germline V gene (reference sequence). This CDR3 comprises 11 residues. The CDR3: CASSYNRGFFF. CDR3 nucleotide sequence: TGTGCCAGCAGTTATAACAGGGGATTTTTTTTT.

J is TRBJ2-6 and V is TRBV5-6; no clear D. The CDR3 extends over 17 amino acids. Germline values: CDR1 SGHDT, CDR2 YYEEEE. V was pared by 4 bases and J by 4 bases, with 18 bases between. CDR3 bases: TGTGCCAGCAGCCTCCGGTTAGGGTTAGGGGGGGCCAACGTCCTGACTTTC. This sequence encodes CASSLRLGLGGANVLTF.

The chain joins TRBV7-9 to TRBJ2-5, with 7 bases aligning to TRBD1. Unmatched junction bases numbered 3, after V lost 4 bases and J lost 4 bases. The germline gives CDR1 SEHNR, CDR2 FQNEAQ (reference sequence). The CDR3 covers 13 residues. In DNA form, the CDR3 reads TGTGCCAGCAGCTCGACAGGGTTAGAGACCCAGTACTTC. It is translated as CASSSTGLETQYF.

V and J are TRBV19 and TRBJ1-3; D is uncertain. The germline V and J ends were trimmed by 3 bases and 4 bases, with 16 bases remaining between them. Germline assignment: CDR1 LNHDA and CDR2 SQIVND (reference sequence). The length of the CDR3 is 16 residues. CDR3 in amino acids: CASSILRSRGGNTIYF. For the CDR3, the DNA is TGTGCCAGTAGTATTTTGAGGTCTAGAGGCGGAAACACCATATATTTT.

This clone was counted a few times. This rearrangement joins TRBV5-1 to TRBJ2-5, with TRBD2 identical over 8 bases. Germline V gives CDR1 SGHRS, CDR2 YFSETQ. With 0 bases clipped from V and 1 base from J, the junction kept 2 bases outside the gene matches. The CDR3 extends over 15 amino acids. The chain's CDR3 is CASSLDGGAQETQYF. For the CDR3, the DNA is TGCGCCAGCAGCTTGGACGGGGGGGCCCAAGAGACCCAGTACTTC.